This T cell receptor (beta chain) was recovered during a study of CD8 T cells in ankylosing spondylitis. Study conclusions and caveats: Significantly higher representation of disease-linked clones was reported for matched ankylosing spondylitis synovial fluid. Within ankylosing spondylitis blood, a TCR beta motif made up of seven or eight highly homologous variants appeared to be characteristic. In peripheral blood, disease-linked CD8+ clones occurred at relatively low frequencies.

V was pared by 1 base and J by 3 bases, with 6 bases of the junction left unmatched. The CDR3 length is 15 residues. Germline CDR1 SGHTA, CDR2 FQGNSA. This clonotype has more than one count but fewer than ten. Its antigen is unidentified. Researchers built TCR beta libraries using quantitative 5'-RACE with molecular barcodes. TCRdb passed the 5' RACE reads through MiXCR, listing each CDR3 protein once. The table lists 200,000 to 300,000 distinct CDR3 sequences, around 9.1% of them singletons. The chain couples TRBV7-2 to TRBJ2-7; 7 positions agree with TRBD2. The sequence came from a male donor with ankylosing spondylitis or in good health (not recorded which). The specimen was blood, either unsorted or a sorted T cell fraction (not recorded which). DNA of the CDR3: TGTGCCAGCAGCTTAGTACTAGCGTTTAACTACGAGCAGTACTTC. Protein: CASSLVLAFNYEQYF.